This T cell receptor (beta chain) came from a study of CD4 T cells in relation to SARS-CoV-2 and coronaviruses. Study summary: The negative reference was HIV-1 Nef peptide pool or peptide-free culture.

Regarding the study as a whole: Each donor contributed either pre-pandemic or post-infection samples, not both.

V shed 6 bases and J 6 bases; nucleotides not matched to a gene: 11. From germline, CDR1 is MDHEN and CDR2 SYDVKM. This CDR3 comprises 16 residues. About this clone: Antigen: not known.

The data were produced by immunoSEQ multiplex PCR, yet TCRdb's version contains in-frame clones alone and is incomplete. The sample contains 14,000 or so clones, roughly 78% of which appear only once. CD4+ T cells from unexposed donors were obtained before the COVID-19 pandemic (2011-2018). Isolation of CD4+ T cells took place after approximately 11 days in culture. Cells permitting, SARS-CoV-2 S/N and four cold-coronavirus spikes were tested on unexposed-donor CD4+ T cells. The J gene is TRBJ1-6, the V gene TRBV28; 7 nucleotides agree with TRBD1. The source is a human donor in good health. Input material: CD4+ T cells from PBMCs, cultured in vitro. As DNA, the CDR3 is TGTGCCAGCAGGCGCTCCTCGACAGGGTTTAATTCACCCCTCCACTTT. Its translation: CASRRSSTGFNSPLHF.